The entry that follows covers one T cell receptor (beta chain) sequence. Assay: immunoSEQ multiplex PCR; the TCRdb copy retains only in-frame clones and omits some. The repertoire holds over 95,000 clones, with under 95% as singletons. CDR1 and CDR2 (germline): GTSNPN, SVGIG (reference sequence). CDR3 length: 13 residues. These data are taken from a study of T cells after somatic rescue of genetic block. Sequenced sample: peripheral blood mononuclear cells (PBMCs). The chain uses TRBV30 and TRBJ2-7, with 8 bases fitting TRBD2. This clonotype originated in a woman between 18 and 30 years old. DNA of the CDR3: TGTTCGCTTTGGCGGGGGGCCAGTTACGAGCAGTACTTC. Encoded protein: CSLWRGASYEQYF.